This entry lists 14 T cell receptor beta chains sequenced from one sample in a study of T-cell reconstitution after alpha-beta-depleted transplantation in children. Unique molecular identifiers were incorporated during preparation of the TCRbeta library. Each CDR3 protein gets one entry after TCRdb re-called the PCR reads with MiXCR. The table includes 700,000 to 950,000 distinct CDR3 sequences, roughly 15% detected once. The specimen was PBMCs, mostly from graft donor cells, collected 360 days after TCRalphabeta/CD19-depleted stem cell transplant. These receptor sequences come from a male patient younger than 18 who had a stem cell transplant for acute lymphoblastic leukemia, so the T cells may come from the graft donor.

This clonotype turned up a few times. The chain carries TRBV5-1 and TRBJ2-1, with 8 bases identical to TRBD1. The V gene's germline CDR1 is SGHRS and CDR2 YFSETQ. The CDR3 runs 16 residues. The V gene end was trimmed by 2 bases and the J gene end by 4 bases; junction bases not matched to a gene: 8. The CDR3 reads CASSLPGGRLYNEQFF. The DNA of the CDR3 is TGCGCCAGCAGCTTACCAGGGGGCAGACTTTACAATGAGCAGTTCTTC.

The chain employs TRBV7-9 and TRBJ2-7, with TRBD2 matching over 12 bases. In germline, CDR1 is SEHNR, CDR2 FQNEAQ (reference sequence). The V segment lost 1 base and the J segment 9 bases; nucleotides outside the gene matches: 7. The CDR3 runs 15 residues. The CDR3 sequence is CASSLGLAGGVWQYF. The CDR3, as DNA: TGTGCCAGCAGCTTAGGCCTAGCGGGAGGGGTTTGGCAGTACTTC.

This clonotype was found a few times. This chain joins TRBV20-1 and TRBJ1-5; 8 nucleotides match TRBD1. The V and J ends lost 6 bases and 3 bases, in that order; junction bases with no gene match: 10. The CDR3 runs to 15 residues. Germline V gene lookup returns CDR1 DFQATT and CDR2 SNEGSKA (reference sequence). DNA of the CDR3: TGCAGTGCCAAAAGGACAGGGACAATCAATCAGCCCCAGCATTTT. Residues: CSAKRTGTINQPQHF.

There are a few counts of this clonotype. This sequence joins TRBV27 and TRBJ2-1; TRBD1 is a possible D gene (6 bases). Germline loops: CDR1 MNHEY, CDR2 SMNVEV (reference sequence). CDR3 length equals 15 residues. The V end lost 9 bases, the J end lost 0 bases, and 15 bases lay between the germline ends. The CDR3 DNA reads TGTGCCAGTCAAGGGGGATTTAGCTCCTACAATGAGCAGTTCTTC. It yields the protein CASQGGFSSYNEQFF.

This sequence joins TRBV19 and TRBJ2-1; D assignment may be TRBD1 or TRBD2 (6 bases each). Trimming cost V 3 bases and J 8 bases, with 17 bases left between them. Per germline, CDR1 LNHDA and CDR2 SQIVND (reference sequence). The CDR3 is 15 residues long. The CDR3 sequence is CASSMGSKGGDEQFF. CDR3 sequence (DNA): TGTGCCAGTAGTATGGGGTCGAAGGGGGGAGATGAGCAGTTCTTC.

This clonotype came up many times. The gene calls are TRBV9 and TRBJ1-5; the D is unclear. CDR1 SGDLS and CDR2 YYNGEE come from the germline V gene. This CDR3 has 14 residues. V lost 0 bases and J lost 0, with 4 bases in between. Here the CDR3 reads CASSVEPSNQPQHF. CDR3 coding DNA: TGTGCCAGCAGCGTAGAACCTAGCAATCAGCCCCAGCATTTT. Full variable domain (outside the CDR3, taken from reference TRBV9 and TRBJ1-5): DSGVTQTPKHLITATGQRVTLRCSPRSGDLSVYWYQQSLDQGLQFLIQYYNGEERAKGNILERFSAQQFPDLHSELNLSSLELGDSALYFCASSVEPSNQPQHFGDGTRLSIL.

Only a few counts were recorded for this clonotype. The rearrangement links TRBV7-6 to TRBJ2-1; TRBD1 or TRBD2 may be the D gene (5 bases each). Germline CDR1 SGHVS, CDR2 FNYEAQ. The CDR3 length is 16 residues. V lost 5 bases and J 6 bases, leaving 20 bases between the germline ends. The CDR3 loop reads CASSARGARGSNEQFF. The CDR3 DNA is TGTGCCAGCAGCGCCCGTGGGGCCCGGGGTTCCAATGAGCAGTTCTTC.

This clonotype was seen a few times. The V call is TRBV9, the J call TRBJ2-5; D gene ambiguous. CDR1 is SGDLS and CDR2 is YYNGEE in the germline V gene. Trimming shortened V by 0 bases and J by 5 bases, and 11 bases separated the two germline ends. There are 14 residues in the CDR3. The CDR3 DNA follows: TGTGCCAGCAGCGTAGTGGGTAGACCGGAGACCCAGTACTTC. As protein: CASSVVGRPETQYF.

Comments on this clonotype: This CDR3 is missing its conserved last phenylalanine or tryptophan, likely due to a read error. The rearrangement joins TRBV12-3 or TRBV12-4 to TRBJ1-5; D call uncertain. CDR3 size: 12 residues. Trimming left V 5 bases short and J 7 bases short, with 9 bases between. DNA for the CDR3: TGTGCCAGCAGTAATTTTCCCCAGCCCCAGCATTAT. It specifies CASSNFPQPQHY.

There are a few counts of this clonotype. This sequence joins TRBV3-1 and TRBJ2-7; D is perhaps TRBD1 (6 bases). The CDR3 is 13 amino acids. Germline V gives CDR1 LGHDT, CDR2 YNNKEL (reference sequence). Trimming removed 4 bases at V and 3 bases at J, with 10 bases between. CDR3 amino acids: CASSRQQGYEQYF. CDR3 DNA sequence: TGTGCCAGCAGCCGGCAACAGGGCTACGAGCAGTACTTC.

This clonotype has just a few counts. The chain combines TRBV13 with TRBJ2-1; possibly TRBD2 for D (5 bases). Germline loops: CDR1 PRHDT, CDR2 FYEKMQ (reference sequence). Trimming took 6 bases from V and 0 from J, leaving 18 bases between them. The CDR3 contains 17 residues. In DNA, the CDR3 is TGTGCCAGCAGTGCGCCGGGCGGGTTTAGCTCCTACAATGAGCAGTTCTTC. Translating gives CASSAPGGFSSYNEQFF.

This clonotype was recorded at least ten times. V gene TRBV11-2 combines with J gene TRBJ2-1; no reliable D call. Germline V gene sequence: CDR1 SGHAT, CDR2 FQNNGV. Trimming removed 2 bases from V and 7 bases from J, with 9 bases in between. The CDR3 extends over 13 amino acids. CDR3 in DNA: TGTGCCAGCAGCTTACTGACGGTGAATGAGCAGTTCTTC. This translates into CASSLLTVNEQFF.

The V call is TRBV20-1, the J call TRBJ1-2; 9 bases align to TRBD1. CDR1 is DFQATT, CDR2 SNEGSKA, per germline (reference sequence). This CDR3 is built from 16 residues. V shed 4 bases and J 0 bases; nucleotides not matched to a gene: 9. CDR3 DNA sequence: TGCAGTGCTACCGGGACAGGGCGAACCGCTAACTATGGCTACACCTTC. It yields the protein CSATGTGRTANYGYTF.

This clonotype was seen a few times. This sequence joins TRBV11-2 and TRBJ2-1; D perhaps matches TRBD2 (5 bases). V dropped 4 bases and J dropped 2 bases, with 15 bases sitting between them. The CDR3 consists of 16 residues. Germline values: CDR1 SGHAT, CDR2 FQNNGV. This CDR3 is CASSSPHTRTYNEQFF. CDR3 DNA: TGTGCCAGCAGCTCACCGCATACTAGGACCTACAATGAGCAGTTCTTC.